What follows are 21 T cell receptor beta chains derived from one specimen sequenced in a study of T cells in Graves' hyperthyroidism and ophthalmopathy. RNA transcripts were the template for amplifying TCR beta CDR3 regions. The TCR CDR3 was amplified in a first-round RT-PCR using the HTBI primer set. TCRdb re-called the multiplex PCR reads through MiXCR, storing one row per CDR3 protein. The sample carries roughly 38,000 distinct CDR3 sequences, roughly 50% recorded once. The material sequenced was blood. Receptors originate from a woman aged 45-60 years with Graves' hyperthyroidism that later progressed to Graves' ophthalmopathy.

This clonotype was recorded at least ten times. V usage is TRBV9 and J usage is TRBJ2-5; tentatively, D is TRBD2 (6 bases). V was cut by 3 bases and J by 4 bases, with 13 bases left in between. The CDR3 covers 14 residues. The V gene's germline CDR1 is SGDLS and CDR2 YYNGEE. CDR3 protein: CASSETGAGETQYF. As DNA, the CDR3 is TGTGCCAGCAGCGAAACGGGAGCAGGAGAGACCCAGTACTTC.

This clonotype was seen ten or more times. V is TRBV20-1 and J is TRBJ2-7, with TRBD2 matching over 8 bases. Germline trimming cut 6 bases from V and 2 bases from J; bases unmatched to any gene: 15. Germline V gene sequence: CDR1 DFQATT, CDR2 SNEGSKA (reference sequence). This CDR3 comprises 16 residues. CDR3 DNA: TGCAGTGCCCCCGGGTGGAGCGGGAGCGGAACCTACGAGCAGTACTTC. Its translation: CSAPGWSGSGTYEQYF.

This clonotype was counted many times. The chain recombines TRBV7-6 with TRBJ1-1, with a possible D match to TRBD1 (5 bases). The V gene lost 5 bases and the J gene lost 0 bases, with 13 bases spanning the gap. The germline gives CDR1 SGHVS, CDR2 FNYEAQ. This CDR3 has 15 residues. Here the CDR3 DNA reads TGTGCCAGCAGCCGTCTGTACAGGTTGAACACTGAAGCTTTCTTT. Translation gives CASSRLYRLNTEAFF.

The V and J genes are TRBV7-9 and TRBJ2-7; 12 positions agree with TRBD2. V lost 2 bases to trimming and J lost 7 bases; unmatched junction nucleotides: 12. Germline loops: CDR1 SEHNR, CDR2 FQNEAQ (reference sequence). The CDR3 contains 17 residues. The CDR3 region has the DNA TGTGCCAGCAGCTTACTAGCGGGAGGGCCCGATGATCCAGAGCAGTACTTC. Amino acids: CASSLLAGGPDDPEQYF.

In this sample, this clonotype is medium-sized. The chain carries TRBV2 and TRBJ2-3, with unresolved D. Trimming pared 7 bases from V and 8 bases from J, leaving 16 bases between. Germline CDR1 SNHLY, CDR2 FYNNEI. This CDR3 contains 13 residues. In DNA, the CDR3 is TGTGCCAGCAAGCTCGAGTCTAAGGGTACGCAGTATTTT. Translation gives CASKLESKGTQYF.

This clonotype was picked up many times. The rearrangement uses TRBV5-1 and TRBJ1-1, with a weak D call TRBD1 (5 bases). The CDR3 is 15 residues long. Germline CDR1 is SGHRS and CDR2 is YFSETQ. V gave up 4 bases and J gave up 1 base, with 14 bases separating them. CDR3 DNA sequence: TGCGCCAGCAGCCCCTTGGGGGGAGGGAACACTGAAGCTTTCTTT. Its translation: CASSPLGGGNTEAFF.

A few counts support this clonotype. This rearrangement joins TRBV15 to TRBJ2-2; TRBD2 aligns across 9 bases. The CDR3 has 14 residues. Losses at the gene ends were 6 bases for V and 5 bases for J; bases not matched to a gene: 4. CDR1 is LNHNV and CDR2 is YYDKDF in the germline V gene (reference sequence). The CDR3: CATSLLAGTGELFF. As DNA, the CDR3 is TGTGCCACCAGTTTGCTAGCGGGAACCGGGGAGCTGTTTTTT. Variable domain in full (rest from reference TRBV15 and TRBJ2-2): DAMVIQNPRYQVTQFGKPVTLSCSQTLNHNVMYWYQQKSSQAPKLLFHYYDKDFNNEADTPDNFQSRRPNTSFCFLDIRSPGLGDTAMYLCATSLLAGTGELFFGEGSRLTVL.

This clonotype was seen many times. The chain recombines TRBV6-5 with TRBJ2-2; 11 bases agree with TRBD2. This CDR3 has 16 residues. The germline CDR1 and CDR2 sequences are MNHEY and SVGAGI. The J segment lost 3 bases and the V segment lost 3 bases, leaving 3 bases of the junction unmatched. The CDR3 nucleotides are TGTGCCAGCAGTTATAGCGGGAGGGCCGACACCGGGGAGCTGTTTTTT. It is translated as CASSYSGRADTGELFF.

This clonotype has ten or more counts. A much larger clone differs by one base, so this may be a read error. The CDR3 ends on some other residue instead of the conserved phenylalanine or tryptophan, so this is likely a read error. V is TRBV11-1 and J is TRBJ2-7; TRBD1 matches 7 bases. CDR3 length: 12 residues. Germline V gene lookup returns CDR1 SGHAT and CDR2 FQDESV (reference sequence). V lost 4 bases, J lost 4 bases, and 1 base stayed unmatched. The DNA for the CDR3 is TGTGCCAGCAGCTCGGACAGGTACGAGCAGTACTCC. Translation: CASSSDRYEQYS.

The V gene is TRBV11-3, the J gene TRBJ1-4, with unresolved D. Germline CDR1 SGHNT, CDR2 YENEEA. V gave up 4 bases and J gave up 5 bases, with 11 bases separating them. The CDR3 is made up of 14 amino acids. CDR3 residues: CASSSRDVNEKLFF. CDR3 sequence (DNA): TGTGCCAGCAGCTCCAGAGACGTGAATGAAAAACTGTTTTTT.

Sample share makes this clonotype medium-sized. The chain uses TRBV24-1 and TRBJ1-2; 9 nucleotides line up with TRBD1. After removal of 7 bases from V and 8 bases from J, the junction contained 4 bases not matched to a gene. CDR3 length: 12 amino acids. From germline, CDR1 is KGHDR and CDR2 SFDVKD. The CDR3, as DNA: TGTGCCACCAGCGGGACAGGGATCGGCTACACCTTC. Encoded protein: CATSGTGIGYTF.

As regards this clonotype: It is likely a read error, because the conserved phenylalanine at the end of the CDR3 is missing. This chain joins TRBV19 and TRBJ1-1, with a tentative D call TRBD1 (5 bases). V was shortened by 6 bases and J by 6 bases, with 14 bases between the two germline ends. The CDR3 extends over 13 amino acids. The germline gives CDR1 LNHDA, CDR2 SQIVND (reference sequence). CDR3 nucleotide sequence: TGTGCCAGTAGCGACAGCGGTGCTGCTGAAGCTTTCTAT. Amino acids: CASSDSGAAEAFY.

This chain uses TRBV7-3 with TRBJ2-5; 10 nucleotides match TRBD1. Germline CDR1 reads SGHTA; CDR2 reads FQGTGA. This CDR3 spans 14 amino acids. J gave up 5 bases and V 6 bases, and 6 bases lay outside the gene matches. The DNA of the CDR3 is TGTGCCAGCAGGGCGGGACAGGGGCGCGAGACCCAGTACTTC. This sequence encodes CASRAGQGRETQYF.

This clonotype was seen repeatedly, ten times or more. This sequence joins TRBV9 and TRBJ1-1, with D uncertain. Trimming pared 1 base from V and 3 bases from J, leaving 7 bases between. The V gene's germline CDR1 is SGDLS and CDR2 YYNGEE. The CDR3 extends over 13 amino acids. CDR3 in amino acids: CASSVTRDTEAFF. DNA of the CDR3: TGTGCCAGCAGCGTAACTCGAGACACTGAAGCTTTCTTT.

As regards this clonotype: The junction differs from germline at one of its ends, possibly a read error. The chain joins TRBV3-1 to TRBJ1-3; the D is unclear. In germline, CDR1 is LGHDT, CDR2 YNNKEL (reference sequence). CDR3 size: 13 residues. CDR3 region: CASSQGDGNTVYF. The CDR3, as DNA: TGTGCCAGCAGCCAGGGTGATGGAAACACCGTATATTTT. Variable domain in full (rest from reference TRBV3-1 and TRBJ1-3): DTAVSQTPKYLVTQMGNDKSIKCEQNLGHDTMYWYKQDSKKFLKIMFSYNNKELIINETVPNRFSPKSPDKAHLNLHINSLELGDSAVYFCASSQGDGNTVYFGEGSWLTVV.

This clonotype was seen ten or more times. This sequence may be a read error, since a much larger clone differs from it by one base. The chain recombines TRBV7-9 with TRBJ2-1, with a weak D call TRBD1 (6 bases). V was cut by 2 bases and J by 9 bases, with 14 bases left in between. In germline, CDR1 is SEHNR, CDR2 FQNEAQ (reference sequence). CDR3 length: 14 residues. The CDR3: CASSLSGVSTEQFF. The CDR3 DNA is TGTGCCAGCAGCTTATCAGGGGTTAGCACTGAGCAGTTCTTC.

This clonotype was seen at least ten times. This may stem from a read error, because a much larger clone lies one nucleotide away. The chain couples TRBV7-6 to TRBJ2-6, with TRBD1 identical over 9 bases. The germline gives CDR1 SGHVS, CDR2 FNYEAQ. The V and J ends lost 5 bases and 6 bases, in that order; junction bases with no gene match: 8. The CDR3 extends over 16 amino acids. This chain's CDR3 is CASSLRTGAEANVLTF. CDR3 DNA sequence: TGTGCCAGCAGCCTACGGACAGGGGCCGAGGCCAACGTCCTGACTTTC.

In its sample, this clonotype was seen many times. The CDR3 sequence: CSALPDRGLSEQYF. The CDR3 DNA reads as TGCAGTGCCCTCCCCGACAGGGGACTTTCCGAGCAGTACTTC. This chain connects TRBV20-1 to TRBJ2-7; 8 nucleotides line up with TRBD1. The germline CDR1 and CDR2 sequences are DFQATT and SNEGSKA (reference sequence). V lost 6 bases to trimming and J lost 6 bases; unmatched junction nucleotides: 13. The CDR3 is made up of 14 amino acids.

The V call is TRBV24-1, the J call TRBJ2-5; tentatively, D is TRBD2 (5 bases). Germline CDR1 KGHDR, CDR2 SFDVKD. V dropped 6 bases and J dropped 4 bases, with 20 bases sitting between them. The CDR3 is 16 residues long. CDR3 sequence reads: CATSHSVLASTETQYF. In DNA form, the CDR3 reads TGTGCCACCAGTCATTCGGTGCTAGCTAGCACAGAGACCCAGTACTTC.

This rearrangement joins TRBV6-5 to TRBJ2-1; no firm D call. CDR3 length: 17 residues. The V and J ends lost 5 bases and 4 bases respectively, with 21 bases between them. Looked up from germline, CDR1 is MNHEY and CDR2 is SVGAGI. The CDR3 sequence: CASSDGTGGTRYNEQFF. CDR3 bases: TGTGCCAGCAGTGACGGAACTGGCGGAACTCGGTACAATGAGCAGTTCTTC.

This chain connects TRBV20-1 to TRBJ1-2, with D possibly TRBD1 on 6 matching bases. V lost 7 bases, J lost 8 bases, and 14 bases lay in between. The germline gives CDR1 DFQATT, CDR2 SNEGSKA (reference sequence). There are 11 residues in the CDR3. The CDR3 spells CSVGGRRGYTF. The CDR3 region has the DNA TGCAGTGTCGGGGGGCGGAGGGGCTACACCTTC.